These 21 T cell receptor beta chains were all obtained from the same sample, sequenced in a study of T-cell memory formation after mild COVID-19. TCRdb reprocessed the 5' RACE reads via MiXCR and lists one record per CDR3 protein. This repertoire shows 75,000 to 95,000 distinct CDR3 sequences, less than 15% found once; its top ten account for roughly two fifths. The material sequenced was PBMCs or a T cell subset sorted from them (not recorded which). The receptors were gathered from a man between 18 and 35 years old who had mild COVID-19 (a few samples of this study predate the infection). Cell type and time point are not known.

This rearrangement joins TRBV20-1 to TRBJ2-5, with TRBD2 matching 7 bases. Germline V lookup: CDR1 DFQATT, CDR2 SNEGSKA (reference sequence). This CDR3 is 13 amino acids long. The J segment lost 5 bases and the V segment lost 5 bases, leaving 8 bases of the junction unmatched. The chain's CDR3 is CSAPTGGSETQYF. As DNA, the CDR3 is TGCAGTGCTCCGACCGGGGGGAGCGAGACCCAGTACTTC.

This clonotype was counted only a few times. This chain links TRBV13 with TRBJ1-1; 11 nucleotides agree with TRBD1. The junction had 5 bases not matched to a gene; V was cut back by 4 bases and J by 4 bases. In germline, CDR1 is PRHDT, CDR2 FYEKMQ (reference sequence). There are 15 residues in the CDR3. The CDR3 DNA is TGTGCCAGCAGCTGGGGACAGGGGGAAAGCACTGAAGCTTTCTTT. This translates into CASSWGQGESTEAFF.

CDR3 DNA: TGCAGCGTTGTCTGGACAGGGGCAGAAGCTTTCTTT. This encodes CSVVWTGAEAFF. The rearrangement links TRBV29-1 to TRBJ1-1; 9 bases are a match to TRBD1. This CDR3 is built from 12 residues. Germline V CDR1 and CDR2: SQVTM, ANQGSEA. V was pared by 4 bases and J by 8 bases, with 5 bases of the junction left unmatched.

This clonotype was counted a few times. This rearrangement joins TRBV2 to TRBJ2-2, with 9 bases that match TRBD1. The CDR3 is 16 residues long. The V gene end was trimmed by 0 bases and the J gene end by 7 bases; junction bases not matched to a gene: 6. Per germline, CDR1 SNHLY and CDR2 FYNNEI. CDR3 loop: CASSEARTGVVGELFF. Written as DNA, the CDR3 is TGTGCCAGCAGTGAAGCAAGGACAGGGGTGGTCGGGGAGCTGTTTTTT.

The rearrangement joins TRBV7-9 to TRBJ1-1; D ambiguous. This CDR3 has 15 residues. From germline, CDR1 is SEHNR and CDR2 FQNEAQ (reference sequence). Trimming pared 5 bases from V and 1 base from J, leaving 14 bases between. CDR3 DNA sequence: TGTGCCAGCAGCCAAGTCATGGGCGGGAACACTGAAGCTTTCTTT. Translating it yields CASSQVMGGNTEAFF.

The chain joins TRBV20-1 to TRBJ2-1, with 13 bases identical to TRBD2. The CDR3 is 15 amino acids. Germline assignment: CDR1 DFQATT and CDR2 SNEGSKA (reference sequence). V shed 2 bases and J 7 bases; nucleotides not matched to a gene: 5. The CDR3 nucleotides are TGCAGTGCTAGAAGGACTAGCGGGGGTAAGAATGAGCAGTTCTTC. This sequence encodes CSARRTSGGKNEQFF.

This clonotype was counted between two and nine times. V is TRBV6-2 or TRBV6-3 and J is TRBJ2-7; D may correspond to TRBD1 or TRBD2 (7 bases each). The CDR3 length is 13 residues. In germline, CDR1 is MNHEY, CDR2 SVGEGT. V lost 7 bases to trimming and J lost 3 bases, with 13 bases between them. The CDR3 DNA follows: TGTGCCAGCAATGGGGGGGACAGCTACGAGCAGTACGTC. Translation: CASNGGDSYEQYV.

The DNA of the CDR3 is TGTGCCACCTCTGGACGGGACTCTGGGGCCAACGTCCTGACTTTC. As protein: CATSGRDSGANVLTF. V usage is TRBV28 and J usage is TRBJ2-6; possible D gene TRBD2, 5 bases. V lost 10 bases to trimming and J lost 0 bases, with 13 bases between them. The CDR3 is made up of 15 amino acids. Germline V gives CDR1 MDHEN, CDR2 SYDVKM. The complete variable domain, with remaining parts taken from reference TRBV28 and TRBJ2-6, reads DVKVTQSSRYLVKRTGEKVFLECVQDMDHENMFWYRQDPGLGLRLIYFSYDVKMKEKGDIPEGYSVSREKKERFSLILESASTNQTSMYLCATSGRDSGANVLTFGAGSRLTVL.

The J gene is TRBJ1-1, the V gene TRBV21-1; the table's D call, TRBD1, was not checked against the DNA. TRBV21-1 is deemed a pseudogene. The CDR3 runs 12 residues. Here the CDR3 DNA reads TGTGCCAGCGGAACAGGGGACACTGAAGCTTTCTTT. Translation: CASGTGDTEAFF.

The table lists this clonotype with a few counts. The V gene is TRBV5-3, the J gene TRBJ1-5; D might be TRBD1 (5 bases). Being an ORF, TRBV5-3 has a function that is uncertain. Between the trimmed V and J ends, which lost 4 bases and 0 bases, there was a span of 20 bases. The CDR3 runs 18 residues. The CDR3 DNA follows: TGTGCCAGAAGCCGGGGTAGAGGCAGGGTGGGTAGCAATCAGCCCCAGCATTTT. Its translation is CARSRGRGRVGSNQPQHF.

The chain has TRBV7-9 and TRBJ2-5, with 8 nucleotides matching TRBD2. Germline V gene sequence: CDR1 SEHNR, CDR2 FQNEAQ (reference sequence). V gave up 5 bases and J gave up 4 bases; unmatched junction bases: 6. This CDR3 has 14 residues. CDR3 in amino acids: CASSPGLAGETQYF. In nucleotides, the CDR3 is TGTGCCAGCAGCCCAGGGCTAGCGGGAGAGACCCAGTACTTC.

The sample holds many counts of this clonotype. This chain joins TRBV7-2 and TRBJ2-5; 7 bases are shared with TRBD2. In germline, CDR1 is SGHTA, CDR2 FQGNSA. The CDR3 is 20 residues long. Germline trimming cut 3 bases from V and 2 bases from J; bases unmatched to any gene: 21. The DNA of the CDR3 is TGTGCCAGCAGCTTCAAATGGAGGGACTACTCGTATAAACTTCAAGAGACCCAGTACTTC. Its translation: CASSFKWRDYSYKLQETQYF.

At least ten counts were recorded for this clonotype. The CDR3 bases are TGTGCCAGCAGTTTAGAGAGCACAGATACGCAGTATTTT. This encodes CASSLESTDTQYF. The chain has TRBV12-3 or TRBV12-4 and TRBJ2-3; D ambiguous. The V end was cut by 1 base, the J end by 0 bases, with 2 bases between. This CDR3 has 13 amino acids.

The chain couples TRBV4-3 to TRBJ2-2; TRBD1 is a possible D gene (6 bases). This CDR3 region has 15 residues. In germline, CDR1 is LGHNA, CDR2 YSLEER. V lost 10 bases and J 0 bases, leaving 15 bases between the germline ends. The CDR3 DNA reads as TGCGCCACCAAGACAGGATACGCGAACACCGGGGAGCTGTTTTTT. Its translation: CATKTGYANTGELFF.

This rearrangement joins TRBV5-1 to TRBJ1-1; D is ambiguous. Trimming left V 7 bases short and J 4 bases short, with 8 bases between. CDR3 length: 11 residues. Germline V CDR1 and CDR2: SGHRS, YFSETQ. The chain's CDR3 is CASLWGTEAFF. The CDR3 DNA follows: TGCGCCAGCCTATGGGGCACTGAAGCTTTCTTT.

This chain uses TRBV20-1 with TRBJ1-1; 7 positions agree with TRBD1. Germline V gene lookup returns CDR1 DFQATT and CDR2 SNEGSKA (reference sequence). Unmatched junction bases numbered 20, after V lost 5 bases and J lost 2 bases. This CDR3 is built from 18 residues. This CDR3 is CSADWDSTVFHINTEAFF. CDR3 nucleotide sequence: TGCAGTGCTGACTGGGACAGTACAGTGTTTCATATCAACACTGAAGCTTTCTTT.

This clonotype was recorded a few times. This chain's CDR3 is CASSQDVGTVDQYV. The CDR3 nucleotides are TGCGCCAGCAGCCAAGATGTAGGGACAGTCGACCAGTACGTC. This chain links TRBV4-1 with TRBJ2-7; 7 bases are shared with TRBD1. Germline values: CDR1 MGHRA, CDR2 YSYEKL. This CDR3 contains 14 residues. The J segment lost 10 bases and the V segment lost 0 bases, leaving 9 bases of the junction unmatched.

This clonotype turned up a few times. The chain joins TRBV20-1 to TRBJ2-6; D possibly corresponds to TRBD1 (6 bases). The CDR3 is 16 amino acids. The germline gives CDR1 DFQATT, CDR2 SNEGSKA (reference sequence). The V gene lost 4 bases and the J gene lost 0 bases, with 13 bases spanning the gap. For the CDR3, the DNA is TGCAGTGCTACCCACCTCAGGGGCTCTGGGGCCAACGTCCTGACTTTC. It codes for CSATHLRGSGANVLTF.

This clonotype was counted a few times. This chain uses TRBV27 with TRBJ1-5; 9 bases map to TRBD1. The CDR3 spans 12 residues. The V segment lost 8 bases and the J segment 9 bases; nucleotides outside the gene matches: 5. Looked up from germline, CDR1 is MNHEY and CDR2 is SMNVEV (reference sequence). CDR3: CASGTGYPPQHF. CDR3 bases: TGTGCCAGCGGGACAGGGTATCCGCCCCAGCATTTT.

In its sample, this clonotype was seen many times. This chain uses TRBV29-1 with TRBJ2-1; 9 bases are a match to TRBD2. Germline lookup yields CDR1 SQVTM and CDR2 ANQGSEA. The CDR3 runs to 15 residues. V lost 4 bases to trimming and J lost 8 bases; unmatched junction nucleotides: 12. The CDR3 region is CSVVERRGGGDEQFF. The CDR3 nucleotides read TGCAGCGTTGTGGAAAGGCGGGGGGGCGGCGATGAGCAGTTCTTC.

The chain is built from TRBV4-1 and TRBJ1-2, with no clear D. The CDR3 runs to 16 residues. V gave up 4 bases and J gave up 0 bases, with 15 bases separating them. CDR1 and CDR2 from the germline V gene are MGHRA and YSYEKL. The CDR3 DNA reads TGCGCCAGCAGCCCCGCCGCGGACTTCCCTAACTATGGCTACACCTTC. Its translation: CASSPAADFPNYGYTF.